Below, 15 T cell receptor beta chains from the same sample are listed, as sequenced in a study of blood T cell repertoires in COVID-19. Assay used: immunoSEQ multiplex PCR; TCRdb lists only in-frame clones, some missing. Among roughly 150,000 clones listed, about nine tenths were seen once. The sample taken for sequencing was peripheral blood. The receptors stem from a man aged 18 to 29 with COVID-19, enrolled during active disease.

There are a few counts of this clone. V and J are TRBV4-1 and TRBJ1-1; 8 bases line up with TRBD1. This CDR3 has 14 amino acids. CDR1 and CDR2 (germline): MGHRA, YSYEKL. The V and J ends lost 1 base and 6 bases, in that order; junction bases with no gene match: 4. The CDR3 DNA sequence: TGCGCCAGCAGCCAAGTTATCAGGGGGCCTGAAGCTTTCTTT. The encoded protein is CASSQVIRGPEAFF.

The J gene is TRBJ1-3, the V gene TRBV7-2; D remains unclear. The CDR3 has 16 amino acids. Trimming shortened V by 5 bases and J by 0 bases, and 14 bases separated the two germline ends. CDR1 SGHTA and CDR2 FQGNSA come from the germline V gene. In nucleotides, the CDR3 is TGTGCCAGCAGCCCGGGGATCCTCAACTCTGGAAACACCATATATTTT. This codes for CASSPGILNSGNTIYF.

The chain recombines TRBV30 with TRBJ1-1, with TRBD1 as a possible D gene (5 bases). The CDR3 is 13 amino acids. Between the trimmed V and J ends, which lost 1 base and 5 bases, there was a span of 11 bases. Germline CDR1 GTSNPN, CDR2 SVGIG (reference sequence). The CDR3 bases are TGTGCCTGGAGTGAAGGGGCGCGTACTGAAGCTTTCTTT. Its protein is CAWSEGARTEAFF.

The J gene is TRBJ1-1, the V gene TRBV12-3 or TRBV12-4; no definite D call. The V and J ends lost 7 bases and 1 base respectively, with 7 bases between them. The CDR3 has 12 amino acids. CDR3 region: CASTYSNTEAFF. The CDR3 DNA is TGTGCCAGCACCTACTCGAACACTGAAGCTTTCTTT.

The chain links TRBV19 to TRBJ1-1, with a tentative D call TRBD1 (6 bases). The CDR3 length is 13 residues. Trimming left V 8 bases short and J 5 bases short, with 15 bases between. Germline values: CDR1 LNHDA, CDR2 SQIVND (reference sequence). CDR3 loop: CASEATGWTEAFF. The DNA for the CDR3 is TGTGCCAGTGAGGCAACAGGGTGGACTGAAGCTTTCTTT.

This chain connects TRBV19 to TRBJ1-5, with D unresolved. Per the germline V gene, CDR1 is LNHDA and CDR2 is SQIVND (reference sequence). The V end lost 0 bases, the J end lost 2 bases, and 11 bases lay between the germline ends. The CDR3 runs to 16 residues. The CDR3 spells CASSIDIRLGNQPQHF. Here the CDR3 DNA reads TGTGCCAGTAGTATAGACATAAGATTAGGCAATCAGCCCCAGCATTTT.

The V gene is TRBV10-3, the J gene TRBJ2-7; tentative D call: TRBD1 (6 bases). Trimming removed 6 bases from V and 3 bases from J, with 12 bases in between. CDR1 and CDR2 (germline): ENHRY, SYGVKD. The CDR3 runs to 13 residues. The DNA of the CDR3 is TGTGCCATCAGCCCACAGGGTGACTACGAGCAGTACTTC. It is translated as CAISPQGDYEQYF.

The rearrangement links TRBV7-2 to TRBJ2-1; a weak D match, TRBD1 (5 bases). CDR1 is SGHTA and CDR2 is FQGNSA in the germline V gene. V was clipped by 1 base and J by 8 bases, with 18 bases between them. The CDR3 is made up of 16 amino acids. In DNA form, the CDR3 reads TGTGCCAGCAGCTTAGTTGCTCGGCAGGGCATCGATGAGCAGTTCTTC. Translated, it gives CASSLVARQGIDEQFF.

The V gene is TRBV28, the J gene TRBJ1-5; maybe TRBD1 (5 bases). The ends were cut back, 6 bases at V and 4 bases at J, with 19 bases in the middle. The CDR3 is 16 residues long. Germline loops: CDR1 MDHEN, CDR2 SYDVKM. The CDR3 DNA reads TGTGCCAGCAGGCAAATTTTTGTCGGGGGGAATCAGCCCCAGCATTTT. Translation gives CASRQIFVGGNQPQHF. The complete variable domain, with remaining parts taken from reference TRBV28 and TRBJ1-5, reads DVKVTQSSRYLVKRTGEKVFLECVQDMDHENMFWYRQDPGLGLRLIYFSYDVKMKEKGDIPEGYSVSREKKERFSLILESASTNQTSMYLCASRQIFVGGNQPQHFGDGTRLSIL.

V is TRBV6-5 and J is TRBJ2-7; D is uncertain. V was pared by 7 bases and J by 6 bases, with 10 bases between. This CDR3 comprises 11 residues. Germline V gene lookup returns CDR1 MNHEY and CDR2 SVGAGI. CDR3 in DNA: TGTGCCAGCACGCGCCGTGTCGAGCAGTACTTC. It specifies CASTRRVEQYF.

The CDR3, as DNA: TGTGCCAGCAGCGTAACGGGGGTCCCTGGAAACACCATATATTTT. Its protein is CASSVTGVPGNTIYF. J is TRBJ1-3 and V is TRBV11-3; TRBD1 is a possible D gene (5 bases). Germline lookup yields CDR1 SGHNT and CDR2 YENEEA. Trimming removed 5 bases at V and 2 bases at J, with 13 bases between. CDR3 length: 15 residues.

The chain has TRBV19 and TRBJ2-7; the match to TRBD2 covers 9 bases. This CDR3 is 15 amino acids long. V shed 1 base, J shed 4 bases, and the junction held 5 bases outside the gene matches. Germline V gene sequence: CDR1 LNHDA, CDR2 SQIVND (reference sequence). CDR3 bases: TGTGCCAGTAGTATAGCGCTAGCGGGAATTTACGAGCAGTACTTC. Amino acid sequence: CASSIALAGIYEQYF.

The rearrangement uses TRBV5-1 and TRBJ1-1; 7 positions agree with TRBD1. V was clipped by 3 bases and J by 3 bases; unmatched bases: 8. The length of the CDR3 is 15 residues. CDR1 and CDR2 from the germline V gene are SGHRS and YFSETQ. CDR3 sequence: CASSSRQGSDTEAFF. In nucleotides, the CDR3 is TGCGCCAGCAGCTCACGACAGGGATCCGACACTGAAGCTTTCTTT. The variable domain in full, completed from reference TRBV5-1 and TRBJ1-1, reads KAGVTQTPRYLIKTRGQQVTLSCSPISGHRSVSWYQQTPGQGLQFLFEYFSETQRNKGNFPGRFSGRQFSNSRSEMNVSTLELGDSALYLCASSSRQGSDTEAFFGQGTRLTVV.

V is TRBV3-1 (or the pseudogene TRBV3-2) and J is TRBJ2-2; D possibly corresponds to TRBD2 (6 bases). V lost 3 bases to trimming and J lost 4 bases, with 12 bases between them. The CDR3 spans 15 residues. The germline CDR1 and CDR2 sequences are LGHDT and YNNKEL (reference sequence). The CDR3 spells CASSHWGVSTGELFF. The DNA for the CDR3 is TGTGCCAGCAGCCATTGGGGGGTAAGCACCGGGGAGCTGTTTTTT.

The gene calls are TRBV10-3 and TRBJ2-1; 12 bases align to TRBD2. Germline loops: CDR1 ENHRY, CDR2 SYGVKD. CDR3 length: 18 amino acids. Trimming cost V 0 bases and J 0 bases; bases outside gene matches: 3. The CDR3 nucleotides are TGTGCCATCAGTGAGTCGTCGACTAGCGGGAGCTCCTACAATGAGCAGTTCTTC. This encodes CAISESSTSGSSYNEQFF.